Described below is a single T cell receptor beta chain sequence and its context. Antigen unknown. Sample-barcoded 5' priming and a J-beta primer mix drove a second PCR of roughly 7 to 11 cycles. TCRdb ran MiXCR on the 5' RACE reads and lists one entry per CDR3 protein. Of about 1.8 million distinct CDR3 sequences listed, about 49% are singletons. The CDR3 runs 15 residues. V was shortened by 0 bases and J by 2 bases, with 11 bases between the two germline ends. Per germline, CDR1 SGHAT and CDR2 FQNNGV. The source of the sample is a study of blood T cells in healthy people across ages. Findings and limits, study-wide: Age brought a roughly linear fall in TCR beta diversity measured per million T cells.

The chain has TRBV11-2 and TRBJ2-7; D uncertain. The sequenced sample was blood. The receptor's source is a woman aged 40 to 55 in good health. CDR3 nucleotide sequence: TGTGCCAGCAGCTTAGATTTCCCCCGAGCCTACGAGCAGTACTTC. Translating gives CASSLDFPRAYEQYF. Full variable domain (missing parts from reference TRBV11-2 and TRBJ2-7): EAGVAQSPRYKIIEKRQSVAFWCNPISGHATLYWYQQILGQGPKLLIQFQNNGVVDDSQLPKDRFSAERLKGVDSTLKIQPAKLEDSAVYLCASSLDFPRAYEQYFGPGTRLTVT.